The sequence of this TCR beta chain was determined in a study of early T cells in non-severe SARS-CoV-2 infection. Whole-study context: Alpha and beta chains were unpaired, from unsorted whole-blood bulk RNA. The study, taken as a whole, reports: VDJdb matching favored anti-spike CD8 responses, missing private and CD4 specificities.

After removal of 0 bases from V and 1 base from J, the junction contained 0 bases not matched to a gene. Germline CDR1 and CDR2: SGHAT and FQDESV (reference sequence). The CDR3 length is 15 residues. For this clonotype: Antigen specificity is unknown.

Each single cDNA molecule received a unique molecular identifier. From the 5' RACE reads, TCRdb called clonotypes with MiXCR, one entry per CDR3 protein. The sample has approximately 28,000 distinct CDR3 sequences; about 5% are singletons. The sequenced sample was whole blood, obtained at baseline. The origin of this receptor is an adult who was a healthcare worker with PCR-confirmed SARS-CoV-2 infection or an uninfected control (not recorded which). The rearrangement links TRBV11-1 to TRBJ2-7, with TRBD1 matching over 10 bases. The CDR3 protein is CASSLAGQGSYEQYF. The CDR3 coding sequence is TGTGCCAGCAGCTTAGCGGGACAGGGGTCCTACGAGCAGTACTTC. The variable domain in full, with the rest retrieved from reference TRBV11-1 and TRBJ2-7, is EAEVAQSPRYKITEKSQAVAFWCDPISGHATLYWYRQILGQGPELLVQFQDESVVDDSQLPKDRFSAERLKGVDSTLKIQPAELGDSAMYLCASSLAGQGSYEQYFGPGTRLTVT.